The 23 T cell receptor beta chains reported below all come from one sample, sequenced in a study of response to subunit inactivated influenza vaccine. TCRdb re-derived calls from the RT-PCR reads in MiXCR, one entry per CDR3 protein. Of a few hundred thousand distinct CDR3 sequences listed, 21% were seen once; the top ten hold 10%. Sequencing was performed on PBMCs from blood, taken approximately 20 months after vaccination. The source of these receptors is a man in his fifties or sixties who received an inactivated influenza vaccine.

The rearrangement links TRBV11-2 to TRBJ2-1; D perhaps matches TRBD2 (5 bases). Germline CDR1 SGHAT, CDR2 FQNNGV. The CDR3 extends over 12 amino acids. V lost 5 bases, J lost 13 bases, and 15 bases lay in between. This CDR3 is CASSPRRAQQFF. CDR3 nucleotide sequence: TGTGCCAGCAGCCCGCGGCGGGCCCAACAGTTCTTC.

This chain connects TRBV3-1 to TRBJ1-6; the D is unclear. There are 14 residues in the CDR3. V was clipped by 5 bases and J by 8 bases, with 13 bases between them. CDR1 is LGHDT and CDR2 is YNNKEL in the germline V gene (reference sequence). For the CDR3, the DNA is TGTGCCAGCAGCACCGACACGGGTCATTCACCCCTCCACTTT. Its translation is CASSTDTGHSPLHF. The full variable domain, completed using reference TRBV3-1 and TRBJ1-6, is DTAVSQTPKYLVTQMGNDKSIKCEQNLGHDTMYWYKQDSKKFLKIMFSYNNKELIINETVPNRFSPKSPDKAHLNLHINSLELGDSAVYFCASSTDTGHSPLHFGNGTRLTVT.

The chain has TRBV10-3 and TRBJ1-2; 10 bases match TRBD1. This CDR3 is 15 amino acids long. J lost 8 bases, V lost 10 bases, and 16 bases had no gene match. Germline V lookup: CDR1 ENHRY, CDR2 SYGVKD. CDR3 in amino acids: CATKAPDRGLGGYTF. DNA for the CDR3: TGTGCCACCAAAGCCCCAGACAGGGGGCTCGGCGGCTACACCTTC.

This clonotype has a handful of counts. V is TRBV20-1 and J is TRBJ2-1; the match to TRBD1 covers 7 bases. Per germline, CDR1 DFQATT and CDR2 SNEGSKA (reference sequence). V trimming: 7 bases; J trimming: 9 bases; junction bases outside the gene matches: 9. The CDR3 covers 12 residues. The CDR3 nucleotides are TGCAGTGTCACCCAGGGGGTGGGTGAGCAGTTCTTC. It encodes CSVTQGVGEQFF.

The genes are TRBV20-1 and TRBJ1-3; TRBD1 agrees at 9 bases. This CDR3 has 17 amino acids. The germline V gene encodes CDR1 DFQATT and CDR2 SNEGSKA (reference sequence). V trimming: 1 base; J trimming: 4 bases; junction bases outside the gene matches: 11. The CDR3 region is CSARVLKGTGTGNTIYF. The CDR3 DNA follows: TGCAGTGCTAGAGTTTTAAAAGGGACAGGGACAGGAAACACCATATATTTT.

This clonotype was recorded a few times. The chain joins TRBV14 to TRBJ1-2, with D unclear. This CDR3 spans 14 amino acids. Germline V gene sequence: CDR1 SGHDN, CDR2 FVKESK. Trimming took off 4 bases at V and 4 bases at J, with 13 bases between the two ends. The DNA of the CDR3 is TGTGCCAGCAGCCCAAGGTCGGGTTTCTATGGCTACACCTTC. As protein: CASSPRSGFYGYTF.

The genes are TRBV5-1 and TRBJ2-5; the D gene is possibly TRBD1 (6 bases). CDR3 length equals 15 residues. Germline CDR1 and CDR2: SGHRS and YFSETQ. Trimming removed 4 bases at V and 3 bases at J, with 16 bases between. This CDR3 is CASSEQGRGEETQYF. CDR3 DNA sequence: TGCGCCAGCAGCGAACAGGGACGTGGTGAAGAGACCCAGTACTTC.

The chain uses TRBV7-8 and TRBJ1-3; D not resolved. Germline CDR1 is SGHVS and CDR2 is FQNEAQ. V was pared by 2 bases and J by 2 bases, with 7 bases between. CDR3 length: 14 residues. The CDR3 here is CASSLRDTGNTIYF. CDR3 bases: TGTGCCAGCAGCTTAAGGGATACTGGAAACACCATATATTTT. Based on the CDR3 plus reference TRBV7-8 and TRBJ1-3, the full variable domain is GAGVSQSPRYKVAKRGQDVALRCDPISGHVSLFWYQQALGQGPEFLTYFQNEAQLDKSGLPSDRFFAERPEGSVSTLKIQRTQQEDSAVYLCASSLRDTGNTIYFGEGSWLTVV.

This clonotype was seen a few times. The chain links TRBV5-4 to TRBJ2-1, with D possibly matching TRBD2 (6 bases). Germline lookup yields CDR1 SGHNT and CDR2 YYREEE (reference sequence). This CDR3 comprises 12 residues. The V end was cut by 4 bases, the J end by 9 bases, with 11 bases between. The CDR3 coding sequence is TGTGCCAGCAGCGGGAGGACGGGTGAGCAGTTCTTC. It encodes CASSGRTGEQFF.

The chain recombines TRBV28 with TRBJ1-2; D gene ambiguous. This CDR3 spans 12 amino acids. V was trimmed by 7 bases and J by 4 bases, leaving 10 bases between them. Germline V gene lookup returns CDR1 MDHEN and CDR2 SYDVKM. Here the CDR3 reads CASTGRPYGYTF. Written as DNA, the CDR3 is TGTGCCAGCACAGGCCGGCCCTATGGCTACACCTTC.

At least ten counts were recorded for this clonotype. J is TRBJ1-1 and V is TRBV2; no clear D gene. V lost 6 bases and J 4 bases, leaving 9 bases between the germline ends. The CDR3 length is 12 residues. CDR1 and CDR2 (germline): SNHLY, FYNNEI. The DNA for the CDR3 is TGTGCCAGCAGGGGGATCAGCACTGAAGCTTTCTTT. Its protein is CASRGISTEAFF.

This clonotype has only a few counts. The V and J genes are TRBV9 and TRBJ1-6, with D unclear. This CDR3 has 11 amino acids. V dropped 3 bases and J dropped 8 bases, with 3 bases sitting between them. Germline lookup yields CDR1 SGDLS and CDR2 YYNGEE. CDR3 bases: TGTGCCAGCAGCGGGGATTCACCCCTCCACTTT. Its translation is CASSGDSPLHF.

CDR3 coding DNA: TGTGCCAGCAGCTCCCTGGACAGGGATGAGCAGTACTTC. Its protein product is CASSSLDRDEQYF. V is TRBV7-2 and J is TRBJ2-7; 8 bases fit TRBD1. This CDR3 is 13 amino acids long. The V and J ends lost 4 bases and 7 bases, in that order; junction bases with no gene match: 6. Germline CDR1 and CDR2: SGHTA and FQGNSA.

This clonotype appeared a few times. The V gene is TRBV6-2 or TRBV6-3, the J gene TRBJ1-1; 7 nucleotides agree with TRBD1. V lost 8 bases, J lost 1 base, and 7 bases stayed unmatched. This CDR3 has 14 amino acids. The germline V gene encodes CDR1 MNHEY and CDR2 SVGEGT. CDR3 DNA sequence: TGTGCCAGCCGCAAGGGACAGAAGAACACTGAAGCTTTCTTT. This encodes CASRKGQKNTEAFF.

This chain joins TRBV7-2 and TRBJ2-1; TRBD1 aligns across 9 bases. The CDR3 loop spans 15 amino acids. In germline, CDR1 is SGHTA, CDR2 FQGNSA. V shed 1 base and J 6 bases; nucleotides not matched to a gene: 4. CDR3 DNA sequence: TGTGCCAGCAGCTTAGAAGGGACAGGGAGCAATGAGCAGTTCTTC. Its protein product is CASSLEGTGSNEQFF.

In this sample, this clonotype turned up a few times. The chain combines TRBV9 with TRBJ1-2; D unresolved. Between the trimmed V and J ends, which lost 7 bases and 4 bases, there was a span of 11 bases. This CDR3 has 12 residues. In germline, CDR1 is SGDLS, CDR2 YYNGEE. The CDR3 DNA follows: TGTGCCAGCGCCGGAAGTATCTATGGCTACACCTTC. As protein: CASAGSIYGYTF.

Many counts were recorded for this clonotype. V gene TRBV28 combines with J gene TRBJ1-1, with D hard to call. The CDR3 length is 13 residues. The V end was cut by 3 bases, the J end by 0 bases, with 5 bases between. Germline lookup yields CDR1 MDHEN and CDR2 SYDVKM. The CDR3 DNA reads TGTGCCAGCAGTTTTATGGTGAACACTGAAGCTTTCTTT. Its protein product is CASSFMVNTEAFF.

This clonotype was seen a single time. This chain joins TRBV12-3 or TRBV12-4 and TRBJ1-1; D is unclear. Trimming took 3 bases from V and 6 from J, leaving 5 bases between them. The CDR3 length is 11 residues. DNA of the CDR3: TGTGCCAGCAGTTTGAGCGCTGAAGCTTTCTTT. Encoded protein: CASSLSAEAFF.

In its sample, this clonotype was seen a few times. This chain uses TRBV5-4 with TRBJ2-5; 8 bases map to TRBD1. The CDR3 totals 14 residues. J was trimmed by 2 bases and V by 4 bases; bases with no gene match: 4. CDR1 SGHNT and CDR2 YYREEE come from the germline V gene (reference sequence). CDR3 nucleotide sequence: TGTGCCAGCAGCATGCGGACAGGGCAAGAGACCCAGTACTTC. Protein: CASSMRTGQETQYF. The whole variable domain, remainder taken from reference TRBV5-4 and TRBJ2-5, is ETGVTQSPTHLIKTRGQQVTLRCSSQSGHNTVSWYQQALGQGPQFIFQYYREEENGRGNFPPRFSGLQFPNYSSELNVNALELDDSALYLCASSMRTGQETQYFGPGTRLLVL.

The rearrangement links TRBV4-3 to TRBJ2-7; D remains ambiguous. Germline lookup yields CDR1 LGHNA and CDR2 YSLEER. The CDR3 has 14 amino acids. Trimming pared 0 bases from V and 3 bases from J, leaving 9 bases between. The CDR3 protein is CASSQDLGDYEQYF. As DNA, the CDR3 is TGCGCCAGCAGCCAAGATCTTGGGGACTACGAGCAGTACTTC.

V usage is TRBV6-1 and J usage is TRBJ1-1; D is unclear. V was clipped by 3 bases and J by 4 bases, with 9 bases between them. Germline CDR1 and CDR2: MNHNS and SASEGT. The CDR3 is 13 amino acids. The CDR3 DNA is TGTGCCAGCAGTGACAGGATTGGCACTGAAGCTTTCTTT. Its translation is CASSDRIGTEAFF.

V and J are TRBV5-1 and TRBJ2-7; D not certain. CDR1 SGHRS and CDR2 YFSETQ come from the germline V gene. V lost 4 bases and J lost 2, with 10 bases in between. The CDR3 loop spans 13 amino acids. The DNA for the CDR3 is TGCGCCAGCAGCCCCATGGCCGCCTACGAGCAGTACTTC. It translates to CASSPMAAYEQYF.

This clonotype is medium-sized in the sample. V and J are TRBV25-1 and TRBJ1-4; D gene uncertain. The V gene lost 1 base and the J gene lost 14 bases, with 14 bases spanning the gap. Germline V gives CDR1 MGHDK, CDR2 SYGVNS. There are 13 residues in the CDR3. The CDR3 here is CASSESSSGALFF. CDR3 sequence (DNA): TGTGCCAGCAGTGAATCTAGCAGTGGAGCGCTGTTTTTT.